A single sample gave rise to the 24 T cell receptor beta chains below, sequenced in a study of blood T cell repertoires in COVID-19. Assay: immunoSEQ multiplex PCR; the TCRdb copy retains only in-frame clones and omits some. Of over 95,000 clones in the sample, 81% were seen once. The sample consisted of peripheral blood. These receptors were collected from a man over 45 with acute or convalescent COVID-19.

The chain carries TRBV4-1 and TRBJ2-3; TRBD2 might be the D (7 bases). CDR1 MGHRA and CDR2 YSYEKL come from the germline V gene. The CDR3 is 16 amino acids. V lost 0 bases and J lost 4, with 14 bases in between. The CDR3 region is CASSQDRGGWPDTQYF. The CDR3 DNA sequence: TGCGCCAGCAGCCAAGATAGGGGGGGATGGCCAGATACGCAGTATTTT.

The V call is TRBV14, the J call TRBJ2-5; D is perhaps TRBD2 (5 bases). The CDR3 runs 15 residues. CDR1 is SGHDN, CDR2 FVKESK, per germline. Between the trimmed V and J ends, which lost 4 bases and 4 bases, there was a span of 16 bases. CDR3 amino acids: CASSPPVGVGETQYF. CDR3 nucleotide sequence: TGTGCCAGCAGCCCCCCGGTCGGGGTAGGAGAGACCCAGTACTTC.

V gene TRBV28 combines with J gene TRBJ2-7; 9 bases map to TRBD1. V was pared by 2 bases and J by 11 bases, with 7 bases of the junction left unmatched. CDR1 is MDHEN, CDR2 SYDVKM, per germline. CDR3 length equals 13 residues. The CDR3 DNA follows: TGTGCCAGCAGTTTAAGGGGGACAGGGAGTAAGTACTTC. Its translation: CASSLRGTGSKYF.

The rearrangement joins TRBV27 to TRBJ1-2; 10 positions agree with TRBD1. V gave up 5 bases and J gave up 7 bases; unmatched junction bases: 7. CDR3 size: 14 residues. Per the germline V gene, CDR1 is MNHEY and CDR2 is SMNVEV (reference sequence). CDR3 DNA: TGTGCCAGCAGTGCCCTGGGACAGGGGTTTGGCTACACCTTC. It yields the protein CASSALGQGFGYTF.

J is TRBJ1-1 and V is TRBV30; maybe TRBD1 (6 bases). Germline V gene data show CDR1 as GTSNPN and CDR2 as SVGIG (reference sequence). The CDR3 has 13 amino acids. Trimming left V 2 bases short and J 6 bases short, with 13 bases between. The CDR3 loop reads CAWSSQGRAEAFF. The DNA of the CDR3 is TGTGCCTGGAGTTCCCAGGGGCGCGCTGAAGCTTTCTTT. The full variable domain, its missing parts supplied by reference TRBV30 and TRBJ1-1, is SQTIHQWPATLVQPVGSPLSLECTVEGTSNPNLYWYRQAAGRGLQLLFYSVGIGQISSEVPQNLSASRPQDRQFILSSKKLLLSDSGFYLCAWSSQGRAEAFFGQGTRLTVV.

This clone came up many times. CDR3 coding DNA: TGTGCCAGCAGCAGAAAGAGTAGCGGGGGGCAAAACAATCAGCCCCAGCATTTT. Residues: CASSRKSSGGQNNQPQHF. The gene calls are TRBV21-1 and TRBJ1-5. TRBV21-1 is assigned pseudogene status. The CDR3 runs to 18 residues.

This chain joins TRBV28 and TRBJ1-2; the D gene is possibly TRBD1 (6 bases). From germline, CDR1 is MDHEN and CDR2 SYDVKM. Trimming cost V 2 bases and J 8 bases, with 9 bases left between them. The length of the CDR3 is 12 residues. CDR3 DNA sequence: TGTGCCAGCAGTTTAAGGGGGAGCGGCTACACCTTC. Protein sequence: CASSLRGSGYTF.

This clone was seen a few times. The CDR3 DNA reads as TGTGCCAGCAGAGCCGGGACTAGCGGGTTTGAGGATGAGCAGTTCTTC. Encoded protein: CASRAGTSGFEDEQFF. The chain combines TRBV5-4 with TRBJ2-1; 12 nucleotides line up with TRBD2. J gave up 8 bases and V 5 bases, and 11 bases lay outside the gene matches. The CDR3 has 16 amino acids. The V gene's germline CDR1 is SGHNT and CDR2 YYREEE (reference sequence).

The chain employs TRBV19 and TRBJ2-1; 10 nucleotides line up with TRBD2. Germline CDR1 and CDR2: LNHDA and SQIVND (reference sequence). The CDR3 is made up of 16 amino acids. Trimming removed 1 base from V and 8 bases from J; junction bases left unmatched: 8. The CDR3 sequence is CASSIGRLAGVDEQFF. In DNA, the CDR3 is TGTGCCAGTAGTATAGGTCGGCTAGCGGGGGTGGATGAGCAGTTCTTC.

This chain connects TRBV9 to TRBJ1-3; 7 bases line up with TRBD1. CDR1 and CDR2 from the germline V gene are SGDLS and YYNGEE. This CDR3 comprises 15 residues. Germline trimming cut 4 bases from V and 2 bases from J; bases unmatched to any gene: 6. The CDR3 DNA sequence: TGTGCCAGCAGCCCACCCGGGACAGCTGGAAACACCATATATTTT. This translates into CASSPPGTAGNTIYF.

V gene TRBV2 combines with J gene TRBJ1-6; TRBD1 agrees at 7 bases. The CDR3 loop spans 16 amino acids. Germline assignment: CDR1 SNHLY and CDR2 FYNNEI. The junction had 5 bases not matched to a gene; V was cut back by 6 bases and J by 0 bases. In DNA, the CDR3 is TGTGCCAGCAGACCGACAGGGAGCTCCTATAATTCACCCCTCCACTTT. Translation: CASRPTGSSYNSPLHF.

Points on this clone: The same CDR3 arises from other DNA sequences in this sample as well. The CDR3 nucleotides are TGTGCCAGCAGCCAAGACCCCGGGGGAGGTGGCTACACCTTC. Translation: CASSQDPGGGGYTF. The chain employs TRBV3-1 (or the pseudogene TRBV3-2) and TRBJ1-2; possible D gene TRBD1, 5 bases. Trimming removed 0 bases from V and 7 bases from J, with 12 bases in between. Germline V lookup: CDR1 LGHDT, CDR2 YNNKEL (reference sequence). The CDR3 consists of 14 residues.

This rearrangement joins TRBV25-1 to TRBJ2-1, with D unclear. CDR3 length equals 14 residues. Trimming pared 5 bases from V and 4 bases from J, leaving 12 bases between. The germline V gene has CDR1 MGHDK and CDR2 SYGVNS. CDR3 sequence: CASSLSLGYNEQFF. In DNA form, the CDR3 reads TGTGCCAGCAGTCTCTCCCTCGGGTACAATGAGCAGTTCTTC.

The chain recombines TRBV4-1 with TRBJ2-3; 12 nucleotides agree with TRBD1. This CDR3 region has 16 residues. The ends lost 4 bases at V and 7 bases at J; junction bases unmatched: 9. Germline V lookup: CDR1 MGHRA, CDR2 YSYEKL. The CDR3 spells CASSPEGQGARNTQYF. CDR3 nucleotide sequence: TGCGCCAGCAGCCCCGAGGGACAGGGGGCGAGGAATACGCAGTATTTT.

The genes are TRBV21-1 and TRBJ2-1; TRBD2 is the table's D call, not checked against the DNA. TRBV21-1 is shown as a pseudogene. There are 15 residues in the CDR3. CDR3 coding DNA: TGTGCCAGCAGCAAGCTAGCGGGGGGCCACAATGAGCAGTTCTTC. It codes for CASSKLAGGHNEQFF.

V is TRBV19 and J is TRBJ2-1, with 7 bases fitting TRBD2. V lost 3 bases, J lost 11 bases, and 7 bases stayed unmatched. The germline V gene has CDR1 LNHDA and CDR2 SQIVND (reference sequence). The CDR3 covers 13 residues. The CDR3 DNA reads TGTGCCAGTAGTATTACAGCGGGGTTCAAGCAGTTCTTC. This encodes CASSITAGFKQFF.

The chain recombines TRBV4-2 with TRBJ1-2; D is unclear. CDR1 and CDR2 from the germline V gene are LGHNA and YNFKEQ. The CDR3 spans 16 residues. V gave up 3 bases and J gave up 7 bases, with 21 bases separating them. This chain's CDR3 is CASSQSTDAWGGGYTF. CDR3 DNA sequence: TGTGCCAGCAGCCAGAGCACGGACGCATGGGGAGGTGGCTACACCTTC.

As DNA, the CDR3 is TGTGCCAGCAGTTCCAACAGGGTTAGTTCACCCCTCCACTTT. Translated, it gives CASSSNRVSSPLHF. The chain is built from TRBV28 and TRBJ1-6; D is perhaps TRBD1 (6 bases). CDR1 MDHEN and CDR2 SYDVKM come from the germline V gene. The CDR3 extends over 14 amino acids. V dropped 4 bases and J dropped 9 bases, with 13 bases sitting between them. Filled out from reference TRBV28 and TRBJ1-6, the complete variable domain reads DVKVTQSSRYLVKRTGEKVFLECVQDMDHENMFWYRQDPGLGLRLIYFSYDVKMKEKGDIPEGYSVSREKKERFSLILESASTNQTSMYLCASSSNRVSSPLHFGNGTRLTVT.

The J gene is TRBJ2-1, the V gene TRBV7-3, with TRBD1 matching over 7 bases. Germline values: CDR1 SGHTA, CDR2 FQGTGA. V shed 3 bases and J 8 bases; nucleotides not matched to a gene: 4. The CDR3 sequence is 13 residues long. CDR3 amino acids: CASSFGQVDEQFF. The CDR3 DNA is TGTGCCAGCAGCTTCGGACAGGTAGATGAGCAGTTCTTC.

The CDR3 sequence: CASSYGGSRGDTQYF. The CDR3 DNA sequence: TGTGCCAGCAGTTACGGGGGGTCCCGTGGAGATACGCAGTATTTT. J is TRBJ2-3 and V is TRBV6-6, with D perhaps TRBD2 (6 bases). The ends were cut back, 2 bases at V and 5 bases at J, with 14 bases in the middle. The germline V gene encodes CDR1 MNHNY and CDR2 SVGAGI (reference sequence). The CDR3 spans 15 residues.

V is TRBV7-3 and J is TRBJ1-2, with 7 bases matching TRBD1. This CDR3 has 12 amino acids. J was trimmed by 8 bases and V by 5 bases; bases with no gene match: 5. Germline assignment: CDR1 SGHTA and CDR2 FQGTGA. CDR3 in amino acids: CASSPPGGGYTF. CDR3 sequence (DNA): TGTGCCAGCAGCCCTCCAGGGGGAGGCTACACCTTC.

This clone showed up just a few times. This chain uses TRBV28 with TRBJ1-2, with 10 positions matching TRBD1. The CDR3 is 16 residues long. Germline V gene sequence: CDR1 MDHEN, CDR2 SYDVKM. V lost 4 bases and J lost 2; bases outside the gene matches: 7. CDR3 loop: CASSSLGQGGNYGYTF. CDR3 DNA sequence: TGTGCCAGCAGTTCCCTCGGACAGGGGGGGAACTATGGCTACACCTTC.

The rearrangement links TRBV28 to TRBJ2-5; D is unclear. Trimming left V 10 bases short and J 4 bases short, with 13 bases between. Germline V CDR1 and CDR2: MDHEN, SYDVKM. The CDR3 runs to 12 residues. CDR3 sequence (DNA): TGTGCCATCAATTCGGGTGGAGAGACCCAGTACTTC. Protein product: CAINSGGETQYF.

This clone was detected a few times. V gene TRBV9 combines with J gene TRBJ1-1, with TRBD1 as a possible D gene (5 bases). Trimming removed 2 bases at V and 1 base at J, with 18 bases between. Germline V lookup: CDR1 SGDLS, CDR2 YYNGEE. This CDR3 is 17 amino acids long. CDR3 residues: CASSVGGGGIQNTEAFF. The CDR3 bases are TGTGCCAGCAGCGTTGGCGGGGGAGGGATTCAGAACACTGAAGCTTTCTTT. The variable domain in full, with the rest retrieved from reference TRBV9 and TRBJ1-1, is DSGVTQTPKHLITATGQRVTLRCSPRSGDLSVYWYQQSLDQGLQFLIQYYNGEERAKGNILERFSAQQFPDLHSELNLSSLELGDSALYFCASSVGGGGIQNTEAFFGQGTRLTVV.